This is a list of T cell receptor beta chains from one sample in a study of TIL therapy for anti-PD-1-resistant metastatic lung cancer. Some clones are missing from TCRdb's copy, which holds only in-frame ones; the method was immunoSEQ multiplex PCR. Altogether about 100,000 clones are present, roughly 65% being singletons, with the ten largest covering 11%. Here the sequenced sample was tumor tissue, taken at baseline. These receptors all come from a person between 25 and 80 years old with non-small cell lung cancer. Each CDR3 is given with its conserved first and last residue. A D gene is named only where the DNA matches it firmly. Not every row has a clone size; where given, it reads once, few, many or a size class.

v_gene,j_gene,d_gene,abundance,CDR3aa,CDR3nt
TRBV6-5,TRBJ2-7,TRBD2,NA,CASSYSDAGAYEQYF,TGTGCCAGCAGTTACTCCGATGCGGGAGCCTACGAGCAGTACTTC
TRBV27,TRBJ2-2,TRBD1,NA,CASSLLATGANTGELFF,TGTGCCAGCAGTTTACTGGCGACAGGGGCGAACACCGGGGAGCTGTTTTTT
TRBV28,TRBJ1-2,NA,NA,CASSLNRYYGYTF,TGTGCCAGCAGTTTGAACAGATACTATGGCTACACCTTC
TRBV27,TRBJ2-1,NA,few,CASSSLMVSSYNEQFF,TGTGCCAGCAGTTCCCTAATGGTTAGCTCCTACAATGAGCAGTTCTTC
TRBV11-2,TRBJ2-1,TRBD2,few,CASSLDQTSGDEQFF,TGTGCCAGCAGCTTAGATCAGACTAGCGGCGATGAGCAGTTCTTC
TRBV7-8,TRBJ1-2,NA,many,CASSLAYGTYGYTF,TGTGCCAGCAGCTTAGCGTACGGGACCTATGGCTACACCTTC
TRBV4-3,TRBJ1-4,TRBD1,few,CASSPRQGAVHEKLFF,TGCGCCAGCAGCCCAAGACAGGGGGCTGTTCATGAAAAACTGTTTTTT
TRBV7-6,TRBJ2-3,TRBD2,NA,CASSRGLADTDTQYF,TGTGCCAGCAGCCGGGGACTAGCGGACACAGATACGCAGTATTTT
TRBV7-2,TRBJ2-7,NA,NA,CASSPRGGYEQYF,TGTGCCAGCAGCCCCAGGGGAGGCTACGAGCAGTACTTC
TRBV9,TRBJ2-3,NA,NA,CASSGGTDTQYF,TGTGCCAGCAGCGGAGGCACAGATACGCAGTATTTT
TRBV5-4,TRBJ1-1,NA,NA,CASFIGLNTEAFF,TGTGCCAGTTTTATAGGTCTGAACACTGAAGCTTTCTTT
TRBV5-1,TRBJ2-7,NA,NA,CASSLLQGAYEQYF,TGCGCCAGCAGCTTGCTACAGGGAGCCTACGAGCAGTACTTC